This TCR beta chain was sequenced in a study of CXCR3 chemokines and chemotherapy response in bladder cancer (dated by TCRdb to between 2021 and 2022). At the level of the whole study: The study set out to examine whether the activity of the CXCR3 chemokine system within tumors predicted response to chemotherapy in human bladder cancer.

The method behind the library was PCR. For sequencing, an Illumina HiSeq 2500 was employed. Using fastp at Q25 and MiXCR, TCRdb reprocessed the public reads and kept productive beta chains. Entries that share a CDR3 protein sequence are merged under the most common genes and DNA. This sample lists about 5,000 distinct CDR3 sequences; approximately 15% were detected once. The top ten clones comprise around 10% of the sample. The germline V gene supplies CDR1 MNHGY and CDR2 SAAAGT. The CDR3 covers 16 residues, taking in both the cysteine and the phenylalanine. Solely the CDR3 DNA is kept, with 48 bases framed from the first base. V is pruned by 2 bases and J by 6 bases, leaving 8 bases of the junction without a gene match. On this clonotype itself: There is no known antigen for this receptor. No much larger clone is present one base from it, and per-base qualities are unavailable.

The receptor comes from a human donor with bladder cancer that responded to neoadjuvant chemotherapy. The chain is made from TRBV6-8 and TRBJ2-3, with 10 bases in between that match TRBD1. This material was obtained from a patient whose treatment included neoadjuvant chemotherapy. The CDR3 here reads CASSYPGQGGLDTQYF. The DNA is as follows: TGTGCCAGCAGTTACCCAGGACAGGGGGGGTTGGATACGCAGTATTTT.